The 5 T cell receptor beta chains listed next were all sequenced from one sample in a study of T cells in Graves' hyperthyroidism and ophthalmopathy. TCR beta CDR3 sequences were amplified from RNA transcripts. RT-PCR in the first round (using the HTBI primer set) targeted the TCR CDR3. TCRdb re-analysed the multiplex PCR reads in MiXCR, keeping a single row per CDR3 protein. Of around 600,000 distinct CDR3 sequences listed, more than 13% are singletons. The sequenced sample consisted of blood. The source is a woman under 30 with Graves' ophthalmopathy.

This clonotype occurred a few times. For the CDR3, the DNA is TGCAGCGTTGAGGTGGGCGAACCAGGGGGTGGCTACACCTTC. It is translated as CSVEVGEPGGGYTF. The V gene is TRBV29-1, the J gene TRBJ1-2; TRBD1 matches at 7 bases. CDR3 length: 14 amino acids. V lost 3 bases and J lost 7; bases outside the gene matches: 11. Germline V CDR1 and CDR2: SQVTM, ANQGSEA.

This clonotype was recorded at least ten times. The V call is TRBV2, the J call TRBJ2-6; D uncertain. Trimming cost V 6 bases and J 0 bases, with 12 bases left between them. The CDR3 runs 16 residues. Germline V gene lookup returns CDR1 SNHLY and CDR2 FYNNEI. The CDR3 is CASSALWGSGANVLTF. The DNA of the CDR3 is TGTGCCAGCAGCGCCCTTTGGGGCTCTGGGGCCAACGTCCTGACTTTC.

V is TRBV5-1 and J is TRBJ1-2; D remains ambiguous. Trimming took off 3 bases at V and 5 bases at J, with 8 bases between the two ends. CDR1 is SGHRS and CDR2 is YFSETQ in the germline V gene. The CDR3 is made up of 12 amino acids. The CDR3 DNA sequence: TGCGCCAGCAGCTCCGACATATATGGCTACACCTTC. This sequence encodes CASSSDIYGYTF.

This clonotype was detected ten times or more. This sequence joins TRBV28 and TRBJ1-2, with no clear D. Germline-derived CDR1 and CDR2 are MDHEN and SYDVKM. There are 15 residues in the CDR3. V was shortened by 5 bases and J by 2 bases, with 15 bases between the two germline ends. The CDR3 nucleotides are TGTGCCAGCAGTGATATTCTACCCTCCAACTATGGCTACACCTTC. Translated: CASSDILPSNYGYTF.

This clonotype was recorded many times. The DNA for the CDR3 is TGTGCCAGCAGTCCCCCGGGGGGCGCCGGGGCCAACGTCCTGACTTTC. Amino acid sequence: CASSPPGGAGANVLTF. The rearrangement uses TRBV6-2 or TRBV6-3 and TRBJ2-6; D might be TRBD2 (7 bases). Trimming cost V 5 bases and J 4 bases, with 15 bases left between them. Germline V gene lookup returns CDR1 MNHEY and CDR2 SVGEGT. This CDR3 region has 16 residues.